This entry lists 20 T cell receptor beta chains sequenced from one sample in a study of blood T cell repertoires in COVID-19. The protocol was immunoSEQ multiplex PCR, while the TCRdb copy is restricted to in-frame clones and leaves out a portion. The repertoire has 250,000 to 350,000 clones, roughly 87% of them found once; the top ten carry less than 10%. The sample was peripheral blood. The source of these receptors is a man younger than 35 with active or convalescent COVID-19.

The V and J genes are TRBV7-3 and TRBJ2-2; 9 nucleotides match TRBD2. This CDR3 has 15 amino acids. Germline V lookup: CDR1 SGHTA, CDR2 FQGTGA. J gave up 7 bases and V 4 bases, and 7 bases lay outside the gene matches. As DNA, the CDR3 is TGTGCCAGCAGCTCGGGACTAGCCTCTGGCGGGGAGCTGTTTTTT. Translated: CASSSGLASGGELFF. The full variable domain, in which reference TRBV7-3 and TRBJ2-2 provide the parts outside the CDR3, is GAGVSQTPSNKVTEKGKYVELRCDPISGHTALYWYRQSLGQGPEFLIYFQGTGAADDSGLPNDRFFAVRPEGSVSTLKIQRTERGDSAVYLCASSSGLASGGELFFGEGSRLTVL.

CDR3 in amino acids: CASSWSGAETQYF. In DNA, the CDR3 is TGTGCCAGCAGTTGGTCAGGGGCGGAGACCCAGTACTTC. The chain carries TRBV12-3 or TRBV12-4 and TRBJ2-5, with D possibly being TRBD1 (6 bases). V lost 4 bases and J 5 bases, leaving 11 bases between the germline ends. This CDR3 is built from 13 residues.

This chain uses TRBV6-6 with TRBJ1-2, with a weak D call TRBD1 (6 bases). V shed 2 bases and J shed 4 bases, with 14 bases lying between them. The CDR3 is 15 amino acids. Germline V gene sequence: CDR1 MNHNY, CDR2 SVGAGI (reference sequence). Here the CDR3 DNA reads TGTGCCAGCAGTTACCCTGACGTCAGGGGCTATGGCTACACCTTC. Translation: CASSYPDVRGYGYTF.

V is TRBV4-3 and J is TRBJ2-5, with a weak D call TRBD2 (6 bases). The V gene's germline CDR1 is LGHNA and CDR2 YSLEER. This CDR3 is built from 15 residues. The V end was cut by 3 bases, the J end by 1 base, with 12 bases between. The CDR3 region has the DNA TGCGCCAGCAGCCAGGCCTGGACTACCCAAGAGACCCAGTACTTC. Translating gives CASSQAWTTQETQYF.

The CDR3 region is CASSLEAPGGPGNEQFF. Here the CDR3 DNA reads TGCGCCAGCAGCTTGGAGGCCCCGGGGGGGCCGGGTAATGAGCAGTTCTTC. The chain employs TRBV5-1 and TRBJ2-1; 8 bases match TRBD2. The germline gives CDR1 SGHRS, CDR2 YFSETQ. The CDR3 is 17 amino acids. The junction had 12 bases not matched to a gene; V was cut back by 0 bases and J by 7 bases.

The V gene is TRBV7-8, the J gene TRBJ1-2; D unresolved. Trimming removed 7 bases from V and 6 bases from J, with 15 bases in between. The length of the CDR3 is 13 residues. CDR1 SGHVS and CDR2 FQNEAQ come from the germline V gene. The chain's CDR3 is CASTAGGLDGYTF. The CDR3 DNA reads as TGTGCCAGCACCGCCGGAGGGCTAGATGGCTACACCTTC.

V and J are TRBV25-1 and TRBJ2-3; maybe TRBD1 (6 bases). Germline V lookup: CDR1 MGHDK, CDR2 SYGVNS. This CDR3 has 14 residues. V shed 3 bases and J shed 4 bases, with 11 bases lying between them. The CDR3 DNA is TGTGCCAGCAGTGACCTTACAGGGTCAGATACGCAGTATTTT. It specifies CASSDLTGSDTQYF.

The rearrangement links TRBV6-2 or TRBV6-3 to TRBJ2-7, with 9 bases fitting TRBD1. The ends lost 4 bases at V and 0 bases at J; junction bases unmatched: 13. Germline V CDR1 and CDR2: MNHEY, SVGEGT. The CDR3 has 18 amino acids. CDR3 sequence: CASSFIPGQGTYSYEQYF. The CDR3 bases are TGTGCCAGCAGTTTTATCCCGGGACAGGGCACCTACTCCTACGAGCAGTACTTC.

The V call is TRBV13, the J call TRBJ1-2; possibly TRBD1 for D (5 bases). The CDR3 loop spans 13 amino acids. Germline loops: CDR1 PRHDT, CDR2 FYEKMQ (reference sequence). Trimming took off 0 bases at V and 6 bases at J, with 8 bases between the two ends. In nucleotides, the CDR3 is TGTGCCAGCAGCTTAGGCAGGGCGGATGGCTACACCTTC. It is translated as CASSLGRADGYTF.

Regarding this clone: This specimen includes other DNA sequences encoding the same CDR3. The chain employs TRBV6-2 or TRBV6-3 and TRBJ1-1, with D hard to call. Germline CDR1 MNHEY, CDR2 SVGEGT. The CDR3 has 12 residues. The ends were cut back, 2 bases at V and 1 base at J, with 2 bases in the middle. The CDR3 spells CASSYRNTEAFF. The CDR3, as DNA: TGTGCCAGCAGTTACCGGAACACTGAAGCTTTCTTT.

For this clone: Sequence at one end of the junction differs from germline and may be a read error. The chain is built from TRBV5-6 and TRBJ2-7; D remains unclear. The V gene's germline CDR1 is SGHDT and CDR2 YYEEEE. The CDR3 runs to 11 residues. Written as DNA, the CDR3 is TGTGCCAGCAGCTTGGCGTTGAGCTTCTCCTTC. Translated, it gives CASSLALSFSF.

The chain employs TRBV13 and TRBJ1-2; D possibly corresponds to TRBD1 (5 bases). The CDR3 totals 14 residues. The V end was cut by 5 bases, the J end by 5 bases, with 15 bases between. Per germline, CDR1 PRHDT and CDR2 FYEKMQ (reference sequence). DNA for the CDR3: TGTGCCAGCAGCCAGGGAGGGGATTCTTATGGCTACACCTTC. Translation: CASSQGGDSYGYTF.

CDR3 DNA sequence: TGCGCCAGCAGCCAAGAGCCCCGGGACATTGGCTACACCTTC. Protein: CASSQEPRDIGYTF. The chain uses TRBV4-1 and TRBJ1-2; tentatively, D is TRBD1 (6 bases). CDR3 length equals 14 residues. Trimming took 0 bases from V and 7 from J, leaving 12 bases between them. Germline V gene sequence: CDR1 MGHRA, CDR2 YSYEKL.

This chain links TRBV27 with TRBJ1-1; D gene unclear. The germline CDR1 and CDR2 sequences are MNHEY and SMNVEV (reference sequence). The CDR3 extends over 19 amino acids. The V end lost 0 bases, the J end lost 1 base, and 21 bases lay between the germline ends. The CDR3 DNA reads as TGTGCCAGCAGTTTATCCAAGTATTCACCGAGACGGAGGAACACTGAAGCTTTCTTT. As protein: CASSLSKYSPRRRNTEAFF.

The chain combines TRBV6-5 with TRBJ1-4; D is undetermined. Germline loops: CDR1 MNHEY, CDR2 SVGAGI. Trimming pared 6 bases from V and 7 bases from J, leaving 18 bases between. The CDR3 covers 15 residues. This CDR3 reads CASRPTGEMSEKLFF. For the CDR3, the DNA is TGTGCCAGCAGACCGACCGGGGAAATGAGTGAAAAACTGTTTTTT.

The chain couples TRBV5-1 to TRBJ1-3; TRBD1 aligns across 8 bases. The CDR3 spans 14 residues. Germline V gene lookup returns CDR1 SGHRS and CDR2 YFSETQ. J was trimmed by 4 bases and V by 4 bases; bases with no gene match: 4. The CDR3 region has the DNA TGCGCCAGCAGCCCGGGACAGGTGGGAAACACCATATATTTT. This gives the protein CASSPGQVGNTIYF.

V gene TRBV10-3 combines with J gene TRBJ1-1; 7 bases line up with TRBD1. Trimming removed 6 bases from V and 1 base from J; junction bases left unmatched: 8. This CDR3 has 15 amino acids. Per germline, CDR1 ENHRY and CDR2 SYGVKD. As DNA, the CDR3 is TGTGCCATCAGAAAGGGACAGCTAACGAACACTGAAGCTTTCTTT. Protein: CAIRKGQLTNTEAFF.

The chain recombines TRBV4-3 with TRBJ2-2; TRBD2 matches at 9 bases. This CDR3 has 18 amino acids. The ends lost 0 bases at V and 4 bases at J; junction bases unmatched: 9. Germline loops: CDR1 LGHNA, CDR2 YSLEER. CDR3: CASSQDFAGGPITGELFF. For the CDR3, the DNA is TGCGCCAGCAGCCAAGATTTCGCGGGGGGGCCGATCACCGGGGAGCTGTTTTTT.

The V gene is TRBV7-3, the J gene TRBJ2-3, with D possibly being TRBD1 (5 bases). This CDR3 contains 14 residues. Trimming pared 2 bases from V and 0 bases from J, leaving 6 bases between. CDR1 SGHTA and CDR2 FQGTGA come from the germline V gene. The CDR3 DNA is TGTGCCAGCAGCTTAGGACACAGCACAGATACGCAGTATTTT. This sequence encodes CASSLGHSTDTQYF.

The rearrangement links TRBV5-1 to TRBJ2-2, with D unclear. V was shortened by 4 bases and J by 1 base, with 14 bases between the two germline ends. The V gene's germline CDR1 is SGHRS and CDR2 YFSETQ. The CDR3 runs 16 residues. Here the CDR3 DNA reads TGCGCCAGCAGCCCAAAATCCCCATTGAACACCGGGGAGCTGTTTTTT. As protein: CASSPKSPLNTGELFF.